This is a list of T cell receptor beta chains from one sample in a study of T cells in Graves' hyperthyroidism and ophthalmopathy. TCRdb reprocessed the multiplex PCR reads with MiXCR, giving one entry per CDR3 protein. Among approximately 530,000 distinct CDR3 sequences, just under 20% were seen once, and the ten largest hold over 45%. Sequencing was done on a sample of blood. These receptors all stem from a man aged 35-49 years with Graves' ophthalmopathy. Both conserved end residues are part of each CDR3. The order of the fields is clone size, D gene, V gene, J gene, CDR3 protein, CDR3 DNA. The D gene is left open where the match is weak. Clone sizes are given selectively: once, few, many, or a class where the clone is expanded.

>few|.|TRBV6-1|TRBJ2-5
CASTRSLAETQYF
TGTGCCAGCACTAGAAGCCTAGCCGAGACCCAGTACTTC
>many|.|TRBV11-2|TRBJ1-2
CASSLVQYYGYTF
TGTGCCAGCAGCTTAGTACAGTACTATGGCTACACCTTC
>.|TRBD2|TRBV6-1|TRBJ2-1
CASSPLSGIKNEQFF
TGTGCCAGCAGCCCCCTTAGCGGGATTAAGAATGAGCAGTTCTTC
>.|TRBD2|TRBV27|TRBJ2-3
CASSIRLAGVRLDTQYF
TGTGCCAGCAGTATAAGACTAGCGGGAGTACGGTTGGATACGCAGTATTTT
>few|TRBD1|TRBV7-2|TRBJ1-5
CASSLEGTEQPQHF
TGTGCCAGCAGCTTAGAAGGGACAGAGCAGCCCCAGCATTTT
>.|TRBD1|TRBV20-1|TRBJ2-7
CSALHRDRSYEQYF
TGCAGTGCTCTCCACCGGGACAGGAGCTACGAGCAGTACTTC
>many|.|TRBV28|TRBJ2-7
CASSLETPGSYEQYF
TGTGCCAGCAGTTTAGAAACCCCGGGGTCCTACGAGCAGTACTTC
>few|TRBD2|TRBV3-1|TRBJ2-1
CASSPNPGLAGADRTYNEQFF
TGTGCCAGCAGCCCTAATCCTGGACTAGCGGGGGCCGATCGGACCTACAATGAGCAGTTCTTC
>.|.|TRBV6-2/TRBV6-3|TRBJ1-1
CASRVDRNTEAFF
TGTGCCAGCAGGGTAGACAGGAACACTGAAGCTTTCTTT
>many|TRBD1|TRBV28|TRBJ2-7
CASSPGQSTSYEQYF
TGTGCCAGCAGTCCGGGACAGTCAACCTCCTACGAGCAGTACTTC
>few|TRBD2|TRBV28|TRBJ2-7
CASSLRGGRSYYEQYF
TGTGCCAGCAGTTTAAGAGGCGGGAGGTCCTACTACGAGCAGTACTTC
>few|.|TRBV12-5|TRBJ1-2
CASGLGYDRRKNYGYTF
TGTGCTAGTGGTTTGGGATATGACAGGAGAAAAAACTATGGCTACACCTTC
>.|.|TRBV7-9|TRBJ1-1
CASGLSSVPAFF
TGTGCCAGCGGCTTATCGTCTGTTCCAGCTTTCTTT
>.|.|TRBV28|TRBJ2-7
CASGSPGLFYEQYF
TGTGCCAGCGGATCTCCGGGACTTTTCTACGAGCAGTACTTC
>.|TRBD2|TRBV15|TRBJ2-5
CATSSGLAGSRQETQYF
TGTGCCACCAGCTCCGGGCTAGCGGGATCTAGACAAGAGACCCAGTACTTC